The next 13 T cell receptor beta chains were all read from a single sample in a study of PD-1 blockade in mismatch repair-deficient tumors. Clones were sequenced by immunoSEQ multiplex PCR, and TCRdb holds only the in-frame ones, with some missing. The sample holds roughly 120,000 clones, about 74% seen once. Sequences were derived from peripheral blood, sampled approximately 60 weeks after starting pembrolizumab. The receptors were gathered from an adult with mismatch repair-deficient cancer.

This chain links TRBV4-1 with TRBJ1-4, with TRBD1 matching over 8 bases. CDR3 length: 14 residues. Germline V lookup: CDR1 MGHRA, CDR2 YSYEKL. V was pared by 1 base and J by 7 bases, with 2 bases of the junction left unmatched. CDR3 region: CASSQVDRVEKLFF. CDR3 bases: TGCGCCAGCAGCCAAGTGGACAGGGTTGAAAAACTGTTTTTT.

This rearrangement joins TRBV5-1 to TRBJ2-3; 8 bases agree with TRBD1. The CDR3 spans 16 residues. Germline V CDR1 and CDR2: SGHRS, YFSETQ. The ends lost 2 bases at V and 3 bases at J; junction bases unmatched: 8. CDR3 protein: CASSFGRQGRTDTQYF. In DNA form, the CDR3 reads TGCGCCAGCAGCTTCGGAAGACAGGGGAGGACAGATACGCAGTATTTT.

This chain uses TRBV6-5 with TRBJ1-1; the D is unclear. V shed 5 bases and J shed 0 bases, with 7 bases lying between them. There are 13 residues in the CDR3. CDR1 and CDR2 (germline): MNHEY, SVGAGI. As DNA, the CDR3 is TGTGCCAGCAGTCGGACCGTGAACACTGAAGCTTTCTTT. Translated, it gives CASSRTVNTEAFF.

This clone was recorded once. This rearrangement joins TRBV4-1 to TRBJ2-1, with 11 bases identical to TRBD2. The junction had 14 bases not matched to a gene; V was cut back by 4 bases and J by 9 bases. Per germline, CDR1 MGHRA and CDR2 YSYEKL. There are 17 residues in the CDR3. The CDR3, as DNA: TGCGCCAGCAGCCTCCTAAAACTAGCGGGAGATCACGGTGAGCAGTTCTTC. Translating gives CASSLLKLAGDHGEQFF.

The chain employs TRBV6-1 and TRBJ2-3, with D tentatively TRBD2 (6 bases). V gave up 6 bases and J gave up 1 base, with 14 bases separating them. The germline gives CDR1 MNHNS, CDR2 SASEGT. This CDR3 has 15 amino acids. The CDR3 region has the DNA TGTGCCAGCAGGGCGGGGAGCGTCGGCACAGATACGCAGTATTTT. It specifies CASRAGSVGTDTQYF.

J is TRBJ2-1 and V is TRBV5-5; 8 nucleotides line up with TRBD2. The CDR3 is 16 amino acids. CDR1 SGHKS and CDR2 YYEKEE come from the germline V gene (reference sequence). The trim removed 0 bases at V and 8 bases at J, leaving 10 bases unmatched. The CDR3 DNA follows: TGTGCCAGCAGCTTGGTTCGAAGCGGGAGAGACCATGAGCAGTTCTTC. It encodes CASSLVRSGRDHEQFF. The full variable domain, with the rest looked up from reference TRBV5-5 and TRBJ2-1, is DAGVTQSPTHLIKTRGQQVTLRCSPISGHKSVSWYQQVLGQGPQFIFQYYEKEERGRGNFPDRFSARQFPNYSSELNVNALLLGDSALYLCASSLVRSGRDHEQFFGPGTRLTVL.

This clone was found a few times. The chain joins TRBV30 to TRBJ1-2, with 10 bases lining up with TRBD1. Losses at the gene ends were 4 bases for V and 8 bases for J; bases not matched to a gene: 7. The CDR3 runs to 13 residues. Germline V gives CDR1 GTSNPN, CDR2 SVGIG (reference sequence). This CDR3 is CAWNQDRGRGYTF. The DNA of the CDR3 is TGTGCCTGGAACCAGGACAGGGGGAGAGGCTACACCTTC.

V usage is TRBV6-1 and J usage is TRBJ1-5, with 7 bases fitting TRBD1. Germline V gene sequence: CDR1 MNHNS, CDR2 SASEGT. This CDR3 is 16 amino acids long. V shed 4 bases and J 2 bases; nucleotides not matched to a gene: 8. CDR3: CASSGSTGIGNQPQHF. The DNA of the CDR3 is TGTGCCAGCAGTGGGTCGACAGGGATCGGCAATCAGCCCCAGCATTTT.

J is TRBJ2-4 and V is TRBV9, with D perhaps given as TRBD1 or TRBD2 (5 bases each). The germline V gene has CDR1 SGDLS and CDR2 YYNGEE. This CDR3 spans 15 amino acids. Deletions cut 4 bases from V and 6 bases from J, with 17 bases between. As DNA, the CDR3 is TGTGCCAGCAGCCCCCCCGGGATTAGGGGAAACATTCAGTACTTC. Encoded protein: CASSPPGIRGNIQYF. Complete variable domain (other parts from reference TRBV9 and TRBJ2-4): DSGVTQTPKHLITATGQRVTLRCSPRSGDLSVYWYQQSLDQGLQFLIQYYNGEERAKGNILERFSAQQFPDLHSELNLSSLELGDSALYFCASSPPGIRGNIQYFGAGTRLSVL.

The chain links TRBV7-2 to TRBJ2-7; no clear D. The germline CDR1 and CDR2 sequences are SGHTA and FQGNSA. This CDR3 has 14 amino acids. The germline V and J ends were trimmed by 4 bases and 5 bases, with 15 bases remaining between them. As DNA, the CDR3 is TGTGCCAGCAGCTCCTGGGTCACGGACCACGAGCAGTACTTC. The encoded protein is CASSSWVTDHEQYF.

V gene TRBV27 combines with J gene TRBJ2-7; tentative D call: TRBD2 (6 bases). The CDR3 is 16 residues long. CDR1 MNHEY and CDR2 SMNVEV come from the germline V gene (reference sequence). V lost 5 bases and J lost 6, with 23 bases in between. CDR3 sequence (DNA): TGTGCCAGCAGTCCAAGTCGGGTGGCGGGAACGGGCGAGCAGTACTTC. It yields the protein CASSPSRVAGTGEQYF.

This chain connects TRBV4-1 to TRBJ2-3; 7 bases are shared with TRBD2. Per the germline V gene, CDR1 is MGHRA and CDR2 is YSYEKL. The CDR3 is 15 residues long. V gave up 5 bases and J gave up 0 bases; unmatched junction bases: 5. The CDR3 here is CASSKTSPSTDTQYF. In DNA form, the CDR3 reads TGCGCCAGCAGCAAGACTAGCCCAAGCACAGATACGCAGTATTTT.

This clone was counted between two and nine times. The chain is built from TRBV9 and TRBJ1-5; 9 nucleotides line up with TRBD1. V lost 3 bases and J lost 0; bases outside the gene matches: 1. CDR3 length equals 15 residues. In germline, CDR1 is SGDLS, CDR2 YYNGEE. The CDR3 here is CASSGTGDSNQPQHF. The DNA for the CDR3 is TGTGCCAGCAGCGGGACAGGGGATAGCAATCAGCCCCAGCATTTT.